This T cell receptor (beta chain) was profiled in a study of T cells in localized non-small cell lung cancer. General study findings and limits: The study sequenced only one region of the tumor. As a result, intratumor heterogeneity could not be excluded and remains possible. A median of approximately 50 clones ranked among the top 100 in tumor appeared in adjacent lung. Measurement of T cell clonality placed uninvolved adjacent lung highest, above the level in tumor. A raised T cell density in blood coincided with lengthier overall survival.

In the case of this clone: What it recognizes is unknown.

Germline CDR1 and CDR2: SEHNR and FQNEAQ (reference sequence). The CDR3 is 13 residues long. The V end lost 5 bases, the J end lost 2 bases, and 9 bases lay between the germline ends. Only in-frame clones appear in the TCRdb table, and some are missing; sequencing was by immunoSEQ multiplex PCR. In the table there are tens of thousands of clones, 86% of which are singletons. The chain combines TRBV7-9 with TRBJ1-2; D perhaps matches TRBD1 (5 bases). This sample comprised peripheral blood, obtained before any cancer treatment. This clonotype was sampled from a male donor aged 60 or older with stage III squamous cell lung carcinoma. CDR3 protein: CASSPTENYGYTF. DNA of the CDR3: TGTGCCAGCAGCCCGACAGAGAACTATGGCTACACCTTC.